The 10 T cell receptor beta chains below were found in one sample sequenced in a study of PD-1 blockade in classical Hodgkin lymphoma. Assay: immunoSEQ multiplex PCR; the TCRdb copy retains only in-frame clones and omits some. The data contain around 41,000 clones, over 65% of them singletons. After autologous stem cell transplantation all patients relapsed, and prior brentuximab vedotin exposure differed between cohorts. The source was peripheral blood mononuclear cells (PBMCs), collected at baseline. Receptor source: a human donor with classical Hodgkin lymphoma.

This rearrangement joins TRBV28 to TRBJ2-5; 7 positions agree with TRBD1. CDR3 length: 17 amino acids. The germline V gene has CDR1 MDHEN and CDR2 SYDVKM. The J segment lost 5 bases and the V segment lost 8 bases, leaving 20 bases of the junction unmatched. The CDR3 nucleotides are TGTGCCAGCCCCCCCAGCCGTAGACAGGGAAATTGGGAGACCCAGTACTTC. This translates into CASPPSRRQGNWETQYF. Based on the CDR3 plus reference TRBV28 and TRBJ2-5, the full variable domain is DVKVTQSSRYLVKRTGEKVFLECVQDMDHENMFWYRQDPGLGLRLIYFSYDVKMKEKGDIPEGYSVSREKKERFSLILESASTNQTSMYLCASPPSRRQGNWETQYFGPGTRLLVL.

J is TRBJ2-2 and V is TRBV6-6, with 7 bases aligning to TRBD1. The CDR3 has 14 residues. The ends lost 7 bases at V and 4 bases at J; junction bases unmatched: 6. Germline CDR1 and CDR2: MNHNY and SVGAGI (reference sequence). In DNA form, the CDR3 reads TGTGCCAGCACCGGGACAGCGAGCACCGGGGAGCTGTTTTTT. Translating gives CASTGTASTGELFF.

This sequence joins TRBV9 and TRBJ2-3, with no clear D. CDR1 and CDR2 from the germline V gene are SGDLS and YYNGEE. The CDR3 is 12 amino acids. V lost 2 bases and J 6 bases, leaving 7 bases between the germline ends. CDR3 region: CASSVGSDTQYF. In DNA, the CDR3 is TGTGCCAGCAGCGTTGGATCGGATACGCAGTATTTT.

The V gene is TRBV7-9, the J gene TRBJ2-2; tentative D call: TRBD2 (5 bases). Germline CDR1 is SEHNR and CDR2 is FQNEAQ (reference sequence). The CDR3 sequence is 16 residues long. V was shortened by 0 bases and J by 0 bases, with 8 bases between the two germline ends. CDR3 coding DNA: TGTGCCAGCAGCTTAGCGAGCGGCGCGAACACCGGGGAGCTGTTTTTT. As protein: CASSLASGANTGELFF.

The chain has TRBV7-9 and TRBJ2-5; a weak D match, TRBD2 (6 bases). The germline gives CDR1 SEHNR, CDR2 FQNEAQ (reference sequence). V shed 5 bases and J shed 6 bases, with 28 bases lying between them. This CDR3 is built from 18 residues. The CDR3 loop is CASSELPGTGSSGKTQYF. The CDR3 DNA sequence: TGTGCCAGCAGCGAATTACCCGGGACTGGATCCAGTGGGAAGACCCAGTACTTC.

CDR3 amino acids: CASSSSGREKETQYF. The CDR3 DNA reads as TGTGCCAGCAGCTCCTCAGGACGGGAAAAAGAGACCCAGTACTTC. The gene calls are TRBV5-5 and TRBJ2-5; weak D call: TRBD2 (5 bases). V shed 3 bases and J shed 3 bases, with 15 bases lying between them. There are 15 residues in the CDR3. Looked up from germline, CDR1 is SGHKS and CDR2 is YYEKEE (reference sequence).

The chain has TRBV7-9 and TRBJ2-3; D is undetermined. The CDR3 contains 14 residues. Germline CDR1 SEHNR, CDR2 FQNEAQ (reference sequence). Trimming removed 1 base at V and 3 bases at J, with 8 bases between. In DNA, the CDR3 is TGTGCCAGCAGCTTAGGCCAGACAACAGATACGCAGTATTTT. This gives the protein CASSLGQTTDTQYF.

The J gene is TRBJ2-7, the V gene TRBV7-2, with no clear D. The CDR3 runs to 13 residues. Germline loops: CDR1 SGHTA, CDR2 FQGNSA. Between the trimmed V and J ends, which lost 2 bases and 2 bases, there was a span of 7 bases. CDR3 nucleotides: TGTGCCAGCAGCTTATGGCAGGCCTACGAGCAGTACTTC. It yields the protein CASSLWQAYEQYF.

V is TRBV6-5 and J is TRBJ1-5; 10 positions agree with TRBD1. CDR3 length: 15 amino acids. Germline CDR1 MNHEY, CDR2 SVGAGI. The ends lost 6 bases at V and 3 bases at J; junction bases unmatched: 5. In DNA, the CDR3 is TGTGCCAGCAGCCACGGGACAGGGGTCAATCAGCCCCAGCATTTT. This codes for CASSHGTGVNQPQHF.

The rearrangement uses TRBV27 and TRBJ1-1; D gene ambiguous. Trimming stripped 4 bases from V and 4 bases from J, with 13 bases between. Germline assignment: CDR1 MNHEY and CDR2 SMNVEV (reference sequence). This CDR3 contains 14 residues. CDR3 protein: CASSSGPLGTEAFF. The CDR3 bases are TGTGCCAGCAGTTCGGGCCCTCTTGGCACTGAAGCTTTCTTT.